This TCR beta chain appears in the sequencing data of a study of CD8 T cells in ankylosing spondylitis. The authors made TCR beta libraries by quantitative 5'-RACE with molecular barcodes. TCRdb reanalysed the 5' RACE reads using MiXCR and keeps one entry per CDR3 protein. Of some 290,000 distinct CDR3 sequences listed, approximately 20% are singletons. Overall study findings and caveats: There was reportedly significant enrichment of clones that were disease-linked in matched ankylosing spondylitis synovial fluid.

On this clonotype itself: Its specificity is not known.

Sequencing was carried out using blood, either unsorted or a sorted T cell fraction (not recorded which). The receptor comes from a male donor with ankylosing spondylitis or in good health (not recorded which).

For the CDR3, the DNA is TGTGCCAGCAGTCCGTTAGCGGGAGGCGGTCACAATGAGCAGTTCTTC. The encoded protein is CASSPLAGGGHNEQFF. This chain joins TRBV27 and TRBJ2-1; the match to TRBD2 covers 10 bases. The V and J ends lost 5 bases and 5 bases, in that order; junction bases with no gene match: 9. Germline CDR1 is MNHEY and CDR2 is SMNVEV (reference sequence). CDR3 length equals 16 residues.